A single sample is the source of the 23 T cell receptor beta chains below, sequenced in a study of CD8+ T cells in alopecia areata. Following extraction, RNA underwent reverse transcription to cDNA, which served as the sequencing template. The method was immunoSEQ multiplex PCR; TCRdb's version includes in-frame clones alone and lacks a portion of them. The table records roughly 130,000 clones, roughly 58% of them present only once. The material sequenced was CD4+ T cells sorted from blood, taken at week 0. The receptors were gathered from a human donor with alopecia areata.

V is TRBV21-1 and J is TRBJ1-1. TRBV21-1 has pseudogene status. This CDR3 region has 15 residues. In DNA, the CDR3 is TGTGCCAGCAGCAAACCCCCCGTAATGAACACTGAAGCTTTCTTT. It yields the protein CASSKPPVMNTEAFF.

This clone was observed once. The J gene is TRBJ2-5, the V gene TRBV7-2; perhaps TRBD1 as D (5 bases). Matching the DNA end better, TRBJ2-7 makes the J call doubtful. The CDR3 is made up of 14 amino acids. From germline, CDR1 is SGHTA and CDR2 FQGNSA. The CDR3 nucleotides read TGTGCCAGCAGCTTAGCCGCTAGAAGGGGCGAGCAGTACTTC. Translating it yields CASSLAARRGEQYF.

V and J are TRBV7-2 and TRBJ2-7; 9 nucleotides align to TRBD1. Germline V gene lookup returns CDR1 SGHTA and CDR2 FQGNSA. V lost 5 bases, J lost 6 bases, and 14 bases stayed unmatched. The CDR3 sequence is 16 residues long. The CDR3 spells CASSPSSPGQGSEQYF. The CDR3 region has the DNA TGTGCCAGCAGCCCCTCGTCCCCGGGACAGGGTTCCGAGCAGTACTTC.

This clone was counted between two and nine times. The chain combines TRBV11-1 with TRBJ2-4; tentative D call: TRBD1 (6 bases). The CDR3 totals 16 residues. CDR1 SGHAT and CDR2 FQDESV come from the germline V gene (reference sequence). Trimming cost V 4 bases and J 1 base, with 14 bases left between them. This chain's CDR3 is CASSSQGSEAKNIQYF. In DNA form, the CDR3 reads TGTGCCAGCAGCTCACAGGGTAGTGAGGCCAAAAACATTCAGTACTTC.

This clone showed up just once. CDR3 in DNA: TGTGCCAGCAGTTCGCCGGGGGGAGCCTACGAGCAGTACTTC. The encoded protein is CASSSPGGAYEQYF. The rearrangement joins TRBV6-5 to TRBJ2-7; the match to TRBD2 covers 7 bases. Trimming took 4 bases from V and 2 from J; bases not matched to a gene: 5. Germline assignment: CDR1 MNHEY and CDR2 SVGAGI. The CDR3 covers 14 residues.

In this sample, this clone turned up a few times. The chain combines TRBV6-5 with TRBJ1-3; no clear D. Germline lookup yields CDR1 MNHEY and CDR2 SVGAGI. The CDR3 totals 11 residues. V lost 6 bases, J lost 4 bases, and 4 bases lay in between. CDR3 sequence (DNA): TGTGCCAGCAGGTGGGGAAACACCATATATTTT. It yields the protein CASRWGNTIYF.

The chain links TRBV10-3 to TRBJ2-7; TRBD1 matches 9 bases. V trimming: 0 bases; J trimming: 5 bases; junction bases outside the gene matches: 5. Germline V CDR1 and CDR2: ENHRY, SYGVKD. This CDR3 contains 15 residues. The CDR3 here is CAISESPDRGNEQYF. The CDR3 coding sequence is TGTGCCATCAGTGAGTCCCCGGACAGGGGCAACGAGCAGTACTTC.

This clone has more than one count but fewer than ten. CDR3 sequence reads: CASSQLRQTGIADTQYF. The CDR3 DNA reads as TGCGCCAGCAGCCAACTCCGCCAGACAGGGATCGCAGATACGCAGTATTTT. The V and J genes are TRBV4-1 and TRBJ2-3, with 7 bases lining up with TRBD1. Germline CDR1 MGHRA, CDR2 YSYEKL. The CDR3 loop spans 17 amino acids. Trimming cost V 2 bases and J 4 bases; bases outside gene matches: 12.

Written as DNA, the CDR3 is TGTGCCAGCAGCTTCCCTAGAGAGACCCAGTACTTC. It codes for CASSFPRETQYF. This chain uses TRBV5-6 with TRBJ2-5, with no clear D. This CDR3 has 12 amino acids. Germline CDR1 and CDR2: SGHDT and YYEEEE. With 2 bases removed from V and 4 bases from J, the gap between germline ends came to 6 bases.

The gene calls are TRBV4-3 and TRBJ2-1; 11 bases map to TRBD2. After removal of 5 bases from V and 5 bases from J, the junction contained 8 bases not matched to a gene. Per germline, CDR1 LGHNA and CDR2 YSLEER. The CDR3 covers 16 residues. The CDR3 loop reads CASSKLAGGFHNEQFF. The DNA of the CDR3 is TGCGCCAGCAGCAAGTTAGCGGGAGGGTTCCACAATGAGCAGTTCTTC.

The gene calls are TRBV7-3 and TRBJ1-1; no clear D gene. Germline CDR1 and CDR2: SGHTA and FQGTGA. The CDR3 is made up of 15 amino acids. Trimming took off 5 bases at V and 0 bases at J, with 13 bases between the two ends. The CDR3 nucleotides are TGTGCCAGCAGCCCCGACGGAAACTTGAACACTGAAGCTTTCTTT. Translated, it gives CASSPDGNLNTEAFF.

This clone came up once. V gene TRBV4-1 combines with J gene TRBJ2-5, with D uncertain. The length of the CDR3 is 16 residues. The germline V and J ends were trimmed by 1 base and 1 base, with 13 bases remaining between them. The germline gives CDR1 MGHRA, CDR2 YSYEKL. In DNA, the CDR3 is TGCGCCAGCAGCCAAGCTTTAGTAGGGTTCCAAGAGACCCAGTACTTC. This encodes CASSQALVGFQETQYF.

The V call is TRBV7-2, the J call TRBJ2-2, with 9 bases matching TRBD1. CDR3 length: 15 residues. CDR1 and CDR2 (germline): SGHTA, FQGNSA. Losses at the gene ends were 3 bases for V and 2 bases for J; bases not matched to a gene: 1. The DNA for the CDR3 is TGTGCCAGCAGCTTGACAGGGGGTAACACCGGGGAGCTGTTTTTT. Protein: CASSLTGGNTGELFF.

This sequence joins TRBV5-1 and TRBJ1-4; D unresolved. Trimming removed 4 bases at V and 12 bases at J, with 22 bases between. The CDR3 runs 15 residues. CDR1 is SGHRS, CDR2 YFSETQ, per germline. The DNA for the CDR3 is TGCGCCAGCAGCCTGGGCGCAGTTCGACCCGAAGAACTGTTTTTT. Amino acids: CASSLGAVRPEELFF.

A note on this clone: Other DNA sequences from this sample encode an identical CDR3 as well. The genes are TRBV5-4 and TRBJ2-3; D is ambiguous. CDR1 and CDR2 (germline): SGHNT, YYREEE (reference sequence). The CDR3 consists of 12 residues. The germline V and J ends were trimmed by 0 bases and 4 bases, with 3 bases remaining between them. This CDR3 is CASSLGADTQYF. In nucleotides, the CDR3 is TGTGCCAGCAGCTTGGGAGCAGATACGCAGTATTTT. Based on the CDR3 plus reference TRBV5-4 and TRBJ2-3, the full variable domain is ETGVTQSPTHLIKTRGQQVTLRCSSQSGHNTVSWYQQALGQGPQFIFQYYREEENGRGNFPPRFSGLQFPNYSSELNVNALELDDSALYLCASSLGADTQYFGPGTRLTVL.

The sample holds many counts of this clone. The chain joins TRBV6-6 to TRBJ1-1; D call uncertain. The CDR3 runs to 12 residues. The germline V and J ends were trimmed by 7 bases and 6 bases, with 12 bases remaining between them. The V gene's germline CDR1 is MNHNY and CDR2 SVGAGI (reference sequence). The CDR3 DNA reads as TGTGCCAGCACTATACCGGGTTCTGAAGCTTTCTTT. Encoded protein: CASTIPGSEAFF.

The chain uses TRBV9 and TRBJ2-7; D may correspond to TRBD1 or TRBD2 (5 bases each). Germline V gene lookup returns CDR1 SGDLS and CDR2 YYNGEE. V lost 0 bases to trimming and J lost 2 bases, with 12 bases between them. This CDR3 is built from 15 residues. CDR3 sequence reads: CASSVGKGSTYEQYF. The CDR3 nucleotides read TGTGCCAGCAGCGTAGGGAAGGGGAGCACCTACGAGCAGTACTTC.

In its sample, this clone was seen a few times. The V gene is TRBV28, the J gene TRBJ2-2, with a weak D call TRBD1 (6 bases). V shed 6 bases and J shed 2 bases, with 16 bases lying between them. Germline values: CDR1 MDHEN, CDR2 SYDVKM. CDR3 length: 16 residues. In nucleotides, the CDR3 is TGTGCCAGCAGCTCCCCCGGGACAAGCAACACCGGGGAGCTGTTTTTT. This codes for CASSSPGTSNTGELFF.

This clone was detected only once. The rearrangement uses TRBV7-2 and TRBJ1-1; 9 bases are shared with TRBD1. The ends lost 0 bases at V and 10 bases at J; junction bases unmatched: 3. The V gene's germline CDR1 is SGHTA and CDR2 FQGNSA. CDR3 length equals 13 residues. CDR3 sequence reads: CASSLAGQGRAFF. CDR3 nucleotide sequence: TGTGCCAGCAGCTTAGCGGGACAGGGAAGAGCTTTCTTT. The variable domain in full, completed from reference TRBV7-2 and TRBJ1-1, reads GAGVSQSPSNKVTEKGKDVELRCDPISGHTALYWYRQSLGQGLEFLIYFQGNSAPDKSGLPSDRFSAERTGGSVSTLTIQRTQQEDSAVYLCASSLAGQGRAFFGQGTRLTVV.

This clone showed up just once. V is TRBV5-4 and J is TRBJ1-5; TRBD1 aligns across 8 bases. The length of the CDR3 is 15 residues. V gave up 0 bases and J gave up 6 bases; unmatched junction bases: 5. In germline, CDR1 is SGHNT, CDR2 YYREEE (reference sequence). CDR3 nucleotide sequence: TGTGCCAGCAGCTTGGCCGGACAGGGCCCTCAGCCCCAGCATTTT. Its protein is CASSLAGQGPQPQHF.

The genes are TRBV4-1 and TRBJ2-3; TRBD2 aligns across 10 bases. The CDR3 is 13 residues long. From germline, CDR1 is MGHRA and CDR2 YSYEKL. Losses at the gene ends were 0 bases for V and 13 bases for J; bases not matched to a gene: 4. This CDR3 is CASSQEGLAGEYF. The CDR3 DNA reads as TGCGCCAGCAGCCAAGAGGGGCTAGCGGGGGAGTATTTT.

The gene calls are TRBV25-1 and TRBJ2-7, with TRBD1 matching 9 bases. Germline-derived CDR1 and CDR2 are MGHDK and SYGVNS. CDR3 size: 15 residues. V lost 7 bases, J lost 4 bases, and 11 bases stayed unmatched. CDR3 sequence: CASIKSGTGLYEQYF. For the CDR3, the DNA is TGTGCCAGCATCAAATCCGGGACAGGGCTATACGAGCAGTACTTC.

This clone was observed a handful of times. The J gene is TRBJ1-2, the V gene TRBV7-2, with D tentatively TRBD1 (5 bases). V dropped 2 bases and J dropped 4 bases, with 23 bases sitting between them. This CDR3 contains 18 residues. The germline V gene encodes CDR1 SGHTA and CDR2 FQGNSA. Here the CDR3 DNA reads TGTGCCAGCAGCTTATGGCCGGCAGGGAGGGGAGTCGGCTATGGCTACACCTTC. Amino acids: CASSLWPAGRGVGYGYTF.